This T cell receptor beta chain appears in the sequencing data of a study of blood T cell repertoires in COVID-19. About the research overall: Researchers got acute and convalescent COVID-19 samples from the United States, Italy and Spain.

Assay used: immunoSEQ multiplex PCR; TCRdb lists only in-frame clones, some missing. The table includes roughly 250,000 clones, about 88% detected once. This clone was seen just once. Trimming took 1 base from V and 5 from J; bases not matched to a gene: 7. Germline V gene sequence: CDR1 LGHDT, CDR2 YNNKEL (reference sequence). The CDR3 extends over 15 amino acids. Sample: peripheral blood. This chain uses TRBV3-1 (or the pseudogene TRBV3-2) with TRBJ2-7; 8 nucleotides line up with TRBD2. The TCR comes from a woman aged 40 to 50 who had recovered from COVID-19. The CDR3 DNA sequence: TGTGCCAGCAGCCAAGTACCCGGGAGGGGGGACGAGCAGTACTTC. Translated: CASSQVPGRGDEQYF.